The sequence of this TCR beta chain was determined in a study of shared clonotypes between healthy human individuals. Study-wide findings and caveats: The sharing of about 5.3% of naive CD4 clonotypes was seen across a handful of donors. It was only blood that was sampled, and tissue repertoires likely differ.

About this clone: Its cognate antigen is unknown.

Per the authors' pipeline: ImmunoSEQ yielded junction-only sequences lacking quality scores, so filtering differed. The table came from immunoSEQ multiplex PCR; TCRdb's copy has only in-frame clones and leaves some out. D and trimming come from the DNA, and the V and J calls and clone size come from that table. Found here are 950,000 to 1,100,000 clones, 60% to 80% of them singletons; the top ten hold approximately 1.5%. This CDR3 has 13 amino acids. Germline V gives CDR1 MNHNY, CDR2 SVGAGI (reference sequence). Trimming took off 0 bases at V and 7 bases at J, with 10 bases between the two ends. The clonotype comes from a man between 18 and 29 years old in good health. Source material: memory CD4+ T cells sorted from blood. Subset reported: CD45RA-negative fraction. The gene calls are TRBV6-6 and TRBJ2-7; possible D gene TRBD1, 6 bases. CDR3 amino acids: CASSYSRGSEQYF. In DNA, the CDR3 is TGTGCCAGCAGTTACTCGAGGGGGAGTGAGCAGTACTTC.